Each of the 20 T cell receptor beta chains below was sequenced from the same sample in a study of circulating CD8 cells and anti-PD-1 response in melanoma. Live CD3+CD8+TCRalphabeta+ cells were sorted into four subsets by PD-1 and/or TIGIT. Each library started from about 15 ng of total RNA using the QIAseq Immune Repertoire TCR panel. Via MiXCR, TCRdb re-called the reads, giving one row per CDR3 protein. The sample has about 130 distinct CDR3 sequences; around 14% are singletons. The material was CD8+ T cells from PBMCs, obtained at baseline or after one month of anti-PD-1 therapy (not recorded which). The receptor source for this set is a human donor with melanoma.

In regard to this clonotype: One end of the junction does not line up with germline, which may come from a read error. The rearrangement uses TRBV5-4 and TRBJ2-3; 7 nucleotides match TRBD2. From germline, CDR1 is SGHNT and CDR2 YYREEE (reference sequence). CDR3 size: 14 residues. CDR3 sequence reads: CAGRIRGREDTQYF. CDR3 in DNA: TGTGCCGGCAGAATCAGAGGGCGGGAGGATACGCAGTATTTT.

By sample fraction, this clonotype is hyperexpanded (1% or more). The chain recombines TRBV5-4 with TRBJ2-2; D unclear. Germline CDR1 SGHNT, CDR2 YYREEE (reference sequence). V was pared by 2 bases and J by 6 bases, with 8 bases between. This CDR3 spans 13 amino acids. In nucleotides, the CDR3 is TGTGCCAGCAGCTTTAGTGATCCCGGGGAGCTGTTTTTT. Protein sequence: CASSFSDPGELFF.

This clonotype is classed as large. The chain recombines TRBV7-2 with TRBJ2-1; 7 bases align to TRBD2. This CDR3 is 14 amino acids long. CDR1 is SGHTA and CDR2 is FQGNSA in the germline V gene. The junction had 11 bases not matched to a gene; V was cut back by 9 bases and J by 6 bases. The CDR3 nucleotides read TGTGCCAGGTCGCGGGAGTTCTTGGGCAATGAGCAGTTCTTC. This translates into CARSREFLGNEQFF.

This rearrangement joins TRBV24-1 to TRBJ2-1, with a weak D call TRBD2 (6 bases). Germline assignment: CDR1 KGHDR and CDR2 SFDVKD. This CDR3 is 13 amino acids long. The ends were cut back, 0 bases at V and 9 bases at J, with 8 bases in the middle. The CDR3 coding sequence is TGTGCCACCAGTGATTTGCGGGGAGGTGAGCAGTTCTTC. Translated: CATSDLRGGEQFF.

This clonotype is judged medium-sized. V gene TRBV30 combines with J gene TRBJ2-1; D possibly corresponds to TRBD2 (5 bases). The germline V gene has CDR1 GTSNPN and CDR2 SVGIG (reference sequence). This CDR3 is 14 amino acids long. V shed 2 bases and J shed 0 bases, with 8 bases lying between them. This CDR3 is CAWSFGSSYNEQFF. The CDR3 region has the DNA TGTGCCTGGAGTTTTGGGAGCTCCTACAATGAGCAGTTCTTC.

This clonotype is large (0.1 to 1%) by share. V is TRBV11-3 and J is TRBJ2-7, with TRBD2 matching over 8 bases. CDR1 SGHNT and CDR2 YENEEA come from the germline V gene. This CDR3 has 12 residues. V was pared by 3 bases and J by 6 bases, with 1 base of the junction left unmatched. CDR3 residues: CASSFAGGEQYF. The CDR3 bases are TGTGCCAGCAGCTTTGCGGGGGGCGAGCAGTACTTC.

The genes are TRBV28 and TRBJ2-3; D possibly matches TRBD1 or TRBD2 (5 bases each). The V gene's germline CDR1 is MDHEN and CDR2 SYDVKM. Trimming left V 7 bases short and J 0 bases short, with 20 bases between. This CDR3 is 17 amino acids long. CDR3 DNA: TGTGCCAGCACCCAGCCGCCATGGGGGTCTAGCACAGATACGCAGTATTTT. Translating gives CASTQPPWGSSTDTQYF.

This clonotype ranks as hyperexpanded. V is TRBV19 and J is TRBJ2-3; 10 bases are a match to TRBD2. From germline, CDR1 is LNHDA and CDR2 SQIVND (reference sequence). The trim removed 5 bases at V and 2 bases at J, leaving 4 bases unmatched. The CDR3 is made up of 15 amino acids. The chain's CDR3 is CASSSGTSVTDTQYF. As DNA, the CDR3 is TGTGCCAGTAGTTCCGGGACTAGCGTCACAGATACGCAGTATTTT.

This clonotype is hyperexpanded (1% or more). V and J are TRBV20-1 and TRBJ2-4; D not certain. Per germline, CDR1 DFQATT and CDR2 SNEGSKA (reference sequence). Trimming removed 5 bases from V and 0 bases from J, with 8 bases in between. The CDR3 extends over 13 amino acids. DNA of the CDR3: TGCAGTGCTGGGGAACTAGCCAAAAACATTCAGTACTTC. This sequence encodes CSAGELAKNIQYF.

This clonotype is classed as large. The chain has TRBV28 and TRBJ1-1; weak D call: TRBD1 (5 bases). With 5 bases removed from V and 1 base from J, the gap between germline ends came to 11 bases. The germline V gene has CDR1 MDHEN and CDR2 SYDVKM. This CDR3 contains 14 residues. This CDR3 is CASSPGDQNTEAFF. The DNA for the CDR3 is TGTGCCAGCAGTCCGGGGGACCAGAACACTGAAGCTTTCTTT.

This clonotype is large in the sample. The rearrangement uses TRBV2 and TRBJ2-7, with 7 bases that match TRBD1. Germline CDR1 and CDR2: SNHLY and FYNNEI. V was clipped by 4 bases and J by 5 bases; unmatched bases: 8. The CDR3 contains 14 residues. The CDR3 reads CASSVGAGGHEQYF. CDR3 DNA sequence: TGTGCCAGCAGTGTTGGGGCAGGGGGTCACGAGCAGTACTTC.

By sample share, this clonotype is hyperexpanded (1% or more). The chain combines TRBV28 with TRBJ2-7; no firm D call. The CDR3 spans 15 residues. The V and J ends lost 2 bases and 2 bases respectively, with 13 bases between them. Per the germline V gene, CDR1 is MDHEN and CDR2 is SYDVKM. In DNA, the CDR3 is TGTGCCAGCAGTTTACATGGCAGCCTGGCCTACGAGCAGTACTTC. Amino acid sequence: CASSLHGSLAYEQYF.

This clonotype has just a few counts. A read error may be the cause here, since a much bigger clone is one base away. V usage is TRBV30 and J usage is TRBJ2-1; D might be TRBD2 (5 bases). Trimming shortened V by 3 bases and J by 14 bases, and 17 bases separated the two germline ends. CDR1 is GTSNPN, CDR2 SVGIG, per germline (reference sequence). This CDR3 has 12 residues. This CDR3 reads CAWRVDGPREFF. In nucleotides, the CDR3 is TGTGCCTGGAGGGTTGACGGCCCGAGGGAGTTCTTC.

As for this clonotype: Compared with germline, one end of the junction differs, possibly owing to a read error. The genes are TRBV6-2 or TRBV6-3 and TRBJ2-1, with TRBD2 matching over 8 bases. Germline CDR1 and CDR2: MNHEY and SVGEGT. The CDR3 contains 14 residues. CDR3 coding DNA: TGTGCCAGCAGCTTGACTAGCGAAATTCGTGAGAAGTTCTTC. Translation: CASSLTSEIREKFF.

This clonotype was detected only a few times. Germline is not matched at one junction end, which may reflect a read error. The CDR3 DNA reads TGTGCCTGGAGTTTTGGGAGCTCCAACAATGAGCAGTTCTTC. Its translation is CAWSFGSSNNEQFF. The chain carries TRBV30 and TRBJ2-1; possible D gene TRBD2, 5 bases. This CDR3 has 14 amino acids. Per the germline V gene, CDR1 is GTSNPN and CDR2 is SVGIG (reference sequence).

Judged by abundance, this clonotype is large (0.1 to 1%). The chain is built from TRBV19 and TRBJ2-3, with D tentatively TRBD1 (6 bases). Looked up from germline, CDR1 is LNHDA and CDR2 is SQIVND (reference sequence). The CDR3 extends over 15 amino acids. Deletions cut 3 bases from V and 4 bases from J, with 14 bases between. The CDR3 loop is CASSMSTDSADTQYF. Written as DNA, the CDR3 is TGTGCCAGTAGTATGTCGACGGACAGTGCAGATACGCAGTATTTT.

This clonotype is deemed hyperexpanded. CDR3 in amino acids: CASSPEGQSLLYEQYF. For the CDR3, the DNA is TGTGCCAGCTCACCAGAAGGACAGTCGCTTCTCTACGAGCAGTACTTC. This chain connects TRBV18 to TRBJ2-7; TRBD1 is a possible D gene (6 bases). V was trimmed by 2 bases and J by 3 bases, leaving 17 bases between them. The germline CDR1 and CDR2 sequences are KGHSH and LQKENI. The CDR3 is 16 amino acids.

Within the sample, this clonotype is hyperexpanded. V gene TRBV28 combines with J gene TRBJ1-5, with D possibly matching TRBD1 (5 bases). From germline, CDR1 is MDHEN and CDR2 SYDVKM. The CDR3 has 15 residues. V lost 1 base and J 4 bases, leaving 11 bases between the germline ends. CDR3 bases: TGTGCCAGCAGTTTATCTTCGGGGCGTAATCAGCCCCAGCATTTT. It codes for CASSLSSGRNQPQHF.

By sample share, this clonotype is hyperexpanded. The rearrangement uses TRBV2 and TRBJ2-1, with 11 bases lining up with TRBD2. The CDR3 runs 18 residues. The junction had 11 bases not matched to a gene; V was cut back by 1 base and J by 6 bases. CDR1 and CDR2 (germline): SNHLY, FYNNEI. This CDR3 reads CASSEEEPSGGISNEQFF. In DNA, the CDR3 is TGTGCCAGCAGTGAAGAAGAACCTAGCGGGGGGATCTCCAATGAGCAGTTCTTC.

This clonotype is judged large. The chain employs TRBV27 and TRBJ2-3, with a tentative D call TRBD1 (5 bases). Germline lookup yields CDR1 MNHEY and CDR2 SMNVEV (reference sequence). Trimming shortened V by 9 bases and J by 6 bases, and 19 bases separated the two germline ends. The CDR3 spans 14 residues. CDR3 bases: TGTGCCAGTCGTAGGGGCCCGTTTTCGGATACGCAGTATTTT. It encodes CASRRGPFSDTQYF.